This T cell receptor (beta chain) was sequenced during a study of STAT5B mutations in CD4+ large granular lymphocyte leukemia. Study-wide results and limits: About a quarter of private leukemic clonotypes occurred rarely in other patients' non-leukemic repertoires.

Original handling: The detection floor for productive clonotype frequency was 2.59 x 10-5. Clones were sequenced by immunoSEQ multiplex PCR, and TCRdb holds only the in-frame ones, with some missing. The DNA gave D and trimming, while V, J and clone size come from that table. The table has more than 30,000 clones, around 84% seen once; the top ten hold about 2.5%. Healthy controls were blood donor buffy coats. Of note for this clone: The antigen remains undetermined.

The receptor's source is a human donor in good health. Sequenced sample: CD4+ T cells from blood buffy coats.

The CDR3 protein is CASSQSRDRGEKLFF. As DNA, the CDR3 is TGCGCCAGCAGCCAGTCCCGGGACAGGGGTGAAAAACTGTTTTTT. The chain is built from TRBV4-1 and TRBJ1-4; 10 nucleotides agree with TRBD1. There are 15 residues in the CDR3. Germline trimming cut 3 bases from V and 7 bases from J; bases unmatched to any gene: 5. The germline CDR1 and CDR2 sequences are MGHRA and YSYEKL.